This T cell receptor (beta chain) was sequenced during a study of long-term antiretroviral therapy in people with HIV. Broader study findings: Compared with controls, HIV repertoires showed narrower CDR3 length ranges.

Remarks on this clone: The antigen is unknown.

Samples were assayed with immunoSEQ v3.0 at survey level. Using immunoSEQ multiplex PCR, the repertoire was profiled, and TCRdb retains in-frame clones only, with some absent. The sample consists of around 16,000 clones, about 94% of them appearing once. The CDR3 has 16 amino acids. Germline V gene sequence: CDR1 SGDLS, CDR2 YYNGEE. V was cut by 0 bases and J by 1 base, with 13 bases left in between. Participants living with HIV all received treatment in the United States. The V and J genes are TRBV9 and TRBJ1-1; D gene uncertain. The sample in question was unsorted PBMCs, obtained roughly 6.2 years after starting antiretroviral therapy. This clonotype was sampled from a woman between 45 and 65 years old with HIV. CDR3: CASSVASRHPNTEAFF. In DNA form, the CDR3 reads TGTGCCAGCAGCGTAGCTTCAAGACATCCGAACACTGAAGCTTTCTTT.